One T cell receptor (beta chain) is described in this entry. This sample stems from a study of graft-versus-host responses after intestinal transplantation. Study at large: Once they had received anti-thymocyte globulin induction, all recipients took tacrolimus and steroids for about three years.

The method was immunoSEQ multiplex PCR; TCRdb's version includes in-frame clones alone and lacks a portion of them. This sample yields 57,000 or so clones, of which about 93% are seen a single time; 2.5% to 3% belongs to the top ten. The sample in question was PBMCs, obtained about 4 months after intestinal transplantation. This receptor was identified in a human patient who received an intestinal transplant, so some T cells may come from the graft donor.

The CDR3 reads CATSRDSGFTDTQYF. In DNA, the CDR3 is TGTGCCACCAGCAGAGATAGCGGCTTCACAGATACGCAGTATTTT. This chain joins TRBV15 and TRBJ2-3, with D possibly matching TRBD2 (6 bases). Trimming removed 0 bases at V and 2 bases at J, with 9 bases between. CDR1 and CDR2 (germline): LNHNV, YYDKDF (reference sequence). CDR3 length equals 15 residues.